The sequence of this T cell receptor beta chain was determined in a study of blood T cell repertoires in COVID-19. Authors' data handling: Estimation of nucleated cell counts relied on the amplification of reference gene primers. Libraries were prepared by immunoSEQ multiplex PCR; TCRdb keeps only in-frame clonotypes and omits some of them. D and trimming were read from the DNA, whereas the V and J calls and clone size are those reported in that table. In the table there are some 65,000 clones, around 93% of which are singletons. This CDR3 is 13 amino acids long. Germline V gene sequence: CDR1 LGHNA, CDR2 YSLEER. V shed 0 bases and J shed 8 bases, with 10 bases lying between them.

Input material: peripheral blood. The chain has TRBV4-3 and TRBJ1-2, with D unclear. The sequence was obtained from a man in his 70s with active COVID-19. CDR3: CASSQERGVGYTF. CDR3 coding DNA: TGCGCCAGCAGCCAAGAACGGGGAGTAGGCTACACCTTC.